The T cell receptor (beta chain) described here comes from a study of blood T cell repertoires in COVID-19. At the level of the study: From T cells, B-cell-depleted T cells, or PBMCs came the material, which was cDNA or gDNA.

The CDR3 runs 13 residues. The V end was cut by 3 bases, the J end by 8 bases, with 8 bases between. In the source study's methods: Quantification of nucleated cells was approximated via reference gene primer amplification. Method: immunoSEQ multiplex PCR; TCRdb's copy keeps in-frame clones and lacks some. V and J calls and clone size are given by that table; D and trimming were obtained from the DNA. In the table there are 130,000 to 150,000 clones, approximately 80% of which are singletons. This receptor was taken from a woman in her forties or fifties with acute or convalescent COVID-19. Sequenced material: peripheral blood. The J gene is TRBJ1-6, the V gene TRBV12-3 or TRBV12-4; a possible D gene is TRBD1 (5 bases). The CDR3 nucleotides read TGTGCCAGCAGTTTGGGGCCGGATTCACCCCTCCACTTT. It yields the protein CASSLGPDSPLHF.